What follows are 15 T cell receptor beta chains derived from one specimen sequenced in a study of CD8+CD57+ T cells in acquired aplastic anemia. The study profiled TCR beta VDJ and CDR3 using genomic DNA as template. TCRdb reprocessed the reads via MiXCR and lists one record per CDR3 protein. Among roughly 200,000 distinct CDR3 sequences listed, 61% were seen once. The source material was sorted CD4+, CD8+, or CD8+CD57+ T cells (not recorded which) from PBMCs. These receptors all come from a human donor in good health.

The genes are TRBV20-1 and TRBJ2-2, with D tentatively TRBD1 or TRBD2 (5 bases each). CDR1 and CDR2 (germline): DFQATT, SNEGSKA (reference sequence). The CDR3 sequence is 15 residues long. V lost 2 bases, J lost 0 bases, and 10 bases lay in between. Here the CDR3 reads CSARRDLPNTGELFF. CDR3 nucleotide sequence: TGCAGTGCTAGAAGGGACCTTCCGAACACCGGGGAGCTGTTTTTT.

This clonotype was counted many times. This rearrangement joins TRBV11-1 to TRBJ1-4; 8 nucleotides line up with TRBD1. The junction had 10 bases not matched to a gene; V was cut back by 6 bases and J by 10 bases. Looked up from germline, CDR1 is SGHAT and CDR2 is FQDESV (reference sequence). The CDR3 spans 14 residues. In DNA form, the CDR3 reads TGTGCCAGCAGAGAACGGACAGGGCTAGGAAAACTGTTTTTT. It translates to CASRERTGLGKLFF.

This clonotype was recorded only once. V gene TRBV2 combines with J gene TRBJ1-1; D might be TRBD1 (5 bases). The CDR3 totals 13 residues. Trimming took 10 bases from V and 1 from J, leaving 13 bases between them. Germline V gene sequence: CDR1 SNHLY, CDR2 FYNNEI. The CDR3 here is CANRRGGNTEAFF. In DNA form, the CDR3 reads TGTGCCAACAGGCGGGGGGGGAACACTGAAGCTTTCTTT.

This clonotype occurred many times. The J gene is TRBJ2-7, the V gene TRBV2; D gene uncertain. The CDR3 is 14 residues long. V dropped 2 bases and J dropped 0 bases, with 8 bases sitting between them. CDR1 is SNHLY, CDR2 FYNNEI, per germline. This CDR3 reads CASSESRSSYEQYF. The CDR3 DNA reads TGTGCCAGCAGTGAAAGTAGAAGCTCCTACGAGCAGTACTTC.

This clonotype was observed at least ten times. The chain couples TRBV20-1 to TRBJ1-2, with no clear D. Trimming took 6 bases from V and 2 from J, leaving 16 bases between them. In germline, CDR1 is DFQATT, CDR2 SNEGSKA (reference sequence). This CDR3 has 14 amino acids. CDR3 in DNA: TGCAGTGCCAAACCTCGAGTCATGAACTATGGCTACACCTTC. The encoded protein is CSAKPRVMNYGYTF.

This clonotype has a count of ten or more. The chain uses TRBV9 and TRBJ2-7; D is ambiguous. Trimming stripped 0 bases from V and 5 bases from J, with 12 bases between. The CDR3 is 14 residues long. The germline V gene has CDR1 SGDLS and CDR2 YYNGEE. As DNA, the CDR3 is TGTGCCAGCAGCGTAGCTTACACTCTCCACGAGCAGTACTTC. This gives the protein CASSVAYTLHEQYF. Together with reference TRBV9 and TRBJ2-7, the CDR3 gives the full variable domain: DSGVTQTPKHLITATGQRVTLRCSPRSGDLSVYWYQQSLDQGLQFLIQYYNGEERAKGNILERFSAQQFPDLHSELNLSSLELGDSALYFCASSVAYTLHEQYFGPGTRLTVT.

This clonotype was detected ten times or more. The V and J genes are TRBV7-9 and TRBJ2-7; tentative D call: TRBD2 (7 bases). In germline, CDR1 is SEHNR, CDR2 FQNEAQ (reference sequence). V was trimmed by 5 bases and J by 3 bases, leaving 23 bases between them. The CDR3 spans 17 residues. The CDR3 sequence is CASSQGGGARGDYEQYF. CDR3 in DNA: TGTGCCAGCAGCCAAGGGGGGGGGGCCAGGGGAGACTACGAGCAGTACTTC.

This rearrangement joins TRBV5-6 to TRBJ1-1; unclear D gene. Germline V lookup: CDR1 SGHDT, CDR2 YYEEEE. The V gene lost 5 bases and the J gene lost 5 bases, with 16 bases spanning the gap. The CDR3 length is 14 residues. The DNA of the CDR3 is TGTGCCAGCAGTTACAGCAGTCTCGGGACTGAAGCTTTCTTT. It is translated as CASSYSSLGTEAFF.

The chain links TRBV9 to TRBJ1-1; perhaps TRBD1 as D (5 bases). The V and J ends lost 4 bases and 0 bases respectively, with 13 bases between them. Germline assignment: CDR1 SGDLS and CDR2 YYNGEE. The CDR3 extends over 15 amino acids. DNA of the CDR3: TGTGCCAGCAGCCCACCGGTCAGGGTGAACACTGAAGCTTTCTTT. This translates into CASSPPVRVNTEAFF.

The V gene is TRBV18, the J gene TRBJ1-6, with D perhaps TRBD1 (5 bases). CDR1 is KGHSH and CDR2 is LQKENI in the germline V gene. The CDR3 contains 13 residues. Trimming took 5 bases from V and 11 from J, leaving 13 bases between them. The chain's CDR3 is CASSVGGGAPLHF. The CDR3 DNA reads TGTGCCAGCTCAGTCGGCGGGGGAGCACCCCTCCACTTT. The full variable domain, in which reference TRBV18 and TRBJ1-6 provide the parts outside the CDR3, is NAGVMQNPRHLVRRRGQEARLRCSPMKGHSHVYWYRQLPEEGLKFMVYLQKENIIDESGMPKERFSAEFPKEGPSILRIQQVVRGDSAAYFCASSVGGGAPLHFGNGTRLTVT.

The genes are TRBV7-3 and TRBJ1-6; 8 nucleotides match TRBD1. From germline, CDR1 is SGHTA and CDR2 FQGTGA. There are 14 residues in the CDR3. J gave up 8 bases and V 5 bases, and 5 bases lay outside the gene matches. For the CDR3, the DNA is TGTGCCAGCAGCCCTGGACAGGGATATTCACCCCTCCACTTT. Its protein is CASSPGQGYSPLHF.

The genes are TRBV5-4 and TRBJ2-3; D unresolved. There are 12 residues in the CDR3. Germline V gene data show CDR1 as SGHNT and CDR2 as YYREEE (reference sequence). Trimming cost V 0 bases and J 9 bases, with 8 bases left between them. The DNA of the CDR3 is TGTGCCAGCAGCTTGGGGGTAGGGACGCAGTATTTT. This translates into CASSLGVGTQYF.

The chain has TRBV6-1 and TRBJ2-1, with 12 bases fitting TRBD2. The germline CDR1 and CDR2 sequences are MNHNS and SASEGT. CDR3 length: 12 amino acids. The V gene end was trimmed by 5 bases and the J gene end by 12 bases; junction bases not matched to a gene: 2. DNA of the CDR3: TGTGCCAGCAGTACGGGACTAGCGGGGCAGTTCTTC. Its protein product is CASSTGLAGQFF.

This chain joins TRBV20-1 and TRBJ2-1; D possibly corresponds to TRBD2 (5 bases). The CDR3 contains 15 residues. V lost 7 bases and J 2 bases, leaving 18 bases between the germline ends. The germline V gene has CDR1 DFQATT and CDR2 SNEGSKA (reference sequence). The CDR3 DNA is TGCAGTGAGTCGTCCGGGGATATGACCTACAATGAGCAGTTCTTC. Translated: CSESSGDMTYNEQFF.

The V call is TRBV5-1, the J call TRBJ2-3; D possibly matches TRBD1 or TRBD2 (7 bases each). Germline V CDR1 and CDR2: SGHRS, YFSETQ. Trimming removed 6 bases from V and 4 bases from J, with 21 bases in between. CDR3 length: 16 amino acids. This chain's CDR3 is CASKQEPGGGADTQYF. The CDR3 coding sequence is TGCGCCAGCAAACAGGAGCCAGGGGGGGGCGCAGATACGCAGTATTTT.